Given below is one T cell receptor beta chain in context. The antigen this receptor binds is unknown. The input lacks base qualities; no much larger clone sits a single base away. Collaborating institutions collected whole blood in K2EDTA tubes following their own protocols. Collaborator samples were shipped for TCRbeta analysis as frozen whole blood, isolated PBMCs, or DNA extracted from either sample type. The data are from a study of blood T cell repertoires in COVID-19 (dated by TCRdb to the early 2020s). Describing the broader study: Samples covering the acute and convalescent phases of COVID-19 were provided by collaborators in the United States, Italy and Spain. Samples were obtained from the ongoing ImmuneRACE study (first 160 participants) and from roughly 1,300 subjects provided by 6 global collaborators. Deeply sampled blood TCRbeta repertoires from subjects exposed to, actively infected with, or recovered from COVID-19 were included in the dataset. Sample metadata almost always included a de-identified subject ID, COVID-19 status, age in years and sex. A freely available public database, intended as a resource for researchers studying the immune response to SARS-CoV-2, is where the repertoires were released. The material from the prospective study consisted of cDNA or gDNA derived from T cells, B-cell-depleted T cells, or PBMCs. Where available, HLA class I and class II types were taken from metadata supplied by the sample provider and were not determined by assay-based typing.

Overall study outcomes, separate from this receptor: The quantity of clinical and demographic metadata differed by source and by participant and was supplied without curation.

TCRbeta CDR3 regions were amplified from genomic DNA by means of the immunoSEQ Assay, a bias-controlled multiplex PCR. On the authors' methods: The number of nucleated cells in each sample was estimated by amplification of reference gene primers within the assay. To quantify the absolute abundance of each unique TCRbeta CDR3 rearrangement, sequence reads were collapsed and filtered. Productive Simpson clonality was computed per sample as the square root of Simpson's diversity index over productive rearrangements. In TCRdb, the immuneACCESS table is reduced to in-frame sequences with V and J assigned. These tables do not hold every clone; where another copy was compared, an unresolved V gene accounts for under half, and the others remain unexplained. That table supplies the V and J calls and clone size; D and trimming were determined from the DNA. In this sample the table shows more than 15,000 clones, about 88% of which occur a single time. Around 8.9% of the sample is in the top ten clones.

Specimen: peripheral blood. The clonotype originates from a man aged 35 to 55 with active COVID-19.

The CDR3 corresponds to CASGWEGETQYF. The DNA reads as follows: TGTGCTAGTGGGTGGGAGGGGGAGACCCAGTACTTC. The chain was built from TRBV12-5 and TRBJ2-5, with TRBD2 identical over 7 junction bases. The CDR3 runs 12 amino acids, cysteine and phenylalanine included. Only the CDR3 part of the read is kept: 36 bases, read in frame from the first base. The germline V gene provides CDR1 LGHNT and CDR2 FRNRAP. Trimming removed 6 bases from V and 5 bases from J; the gene matches leave 3 bases unexplained.